This T cell receptor beta chain was retrieved from a study of TIL therapy for anti-PD-1-resistant metastatic lung cancer (dated by TCRdb to the early 2020s). Study-level background: Tumors were harvested before any PD-1/PD-L1 blockade; patients then received nivolumab, and those progressing received lymphodepletion, expanded TIL infusion and IL-2. A median age of about 59 years (range about 38-75) and a median tumor PD-L1 proportion score of approximately 6.1% were recorded among enrolled patients. Most of the cohort had lung adenocarcinoma, several tumors were EGFR-mutant and two were ALK-rearranged, and half of the patients were current or former smokers. Across the cohort, whole-exome sequencing showed a median non-synonymous tumor mutation burden of roughly 1.5 mutations per megabase. Tumor and peripheral blood T cell receptor beta sequencing was used to track clonotypes across tumor, expanded TIL product and serial blood samples.

The time point label for this specimen denotes: pre-treatment sample, taken before nivolumab and TIL therapy. Adults with stage 4 NSCLC were enrolled in a dual-center phase I trial from October 2017 to early 2020. The samples were obtained from a phase I trial that was single-arm and open-label and tested tumor-infiltrating lymphocyte therapy combined with nivolumab in advanced non-small cell lung cancer. Blood mononuclear cells from EDTA tubes were separated on a Ficoll gradient and snap-frozen as pellets, and DNA was extracted from the cells using a Qiagen mini-prep kit. What the research found in general, with its limitations: The cohort was highly selected, including more treatment-naive, never-smoker and oncogene-addicted patients than is typical, which limits generalizability. The baseline peripheral repertoire was partially replaced by infused TIL clonotypes, which then decayed over months, and no apparent association between persistence and response was found. The study protocol defined all tumor marker inferences as exploratory.

The CDR3 covers 17 residues, taking in both the cysteine and the phenylalanine. CDR3 DNA is the only sequence kept; it has 51 bases, read in frame from the first base. The germline V gene sets CDR1 to SGHVS and CDR2 to FQNEAQ. The germline V and J ends show losses of 1 base and 1 base respectively, and no gene match explains 6 bases of the junction. As regards this clone: Its antigen is not yet known. Base quality data are lacking; no much larger clone is found one base away.

TCR beta CDR3 regions were amplified from genomic DNA with the immunoSEQ v3 hsTCRB kit using bias-controlled multiplex PCR. TCR libraries were sequenced on an Illumina NextSeq 500 to 1.5 million to 2.5 million read pairs for survey level or roughly 5-6.5 million for deep level. In the authors' own workflow: The immunoSEQ Analyzer software assigned V, D and J genes, filtered out non-productive sequences, and reported clonality. Repertoires of infused TIL and blood were compared using productive Simpson clonality and the Morisita overlap index of productive TRB rearrangements. The absolute count of a clonotype in blood was estimated by multiplying the lymphocyte count by the CD3+ fraction and by the productive frequency of the clone. Entries here come from immuneACCESS through TCRdb and include only in-frame sequences with V and J called. Some clones fail to appear in such tables; in the studies checked, an unresolved V gene covers under half of the shortfall, and the cause of the remainder is unknown. V and J calls and clone size come straight from that table; D and trimming were deduced from the DNA. The sample data list some 50,000 clones, and around 79% of these were observed just once. The biggest ten clones account for around 16% of the sample.

The material was blood, obtained at baseline. This sequence was found in a man in his sixties or seventies with non-small cell lung cancer. The chain joins TRBV7-8 to TRBJ2-7; 11 central bases correspond to TRBD2. The CDR3 corresponds to CASSLETSGTPSYEQYF. The DNA is as follows: TGTGCCAGCAGCTTAGAGACTAGCGGGACTCCTTCCTACGAGCAGTACTTC.